One TCR beta chain is described in this entry. Its antigen is not known. The sample originates from a study of T cell responses to AZD1222 COVID-19 vaccine. Study-level points and caveats: Per reports, nearly half of all spike-specific TCRs target regions that are unmutated in variants. It was only 6 or 7 AZD1222 recipients who were seropositive at baseline.

Whether given at about 4 or about 12 weeks, second doses were pooled. CDR1 and CDR2 from the germline V gene are LNHDA and SQIVND (reference sequence). J lost 3 bases, V lost 6 bases, and 16 bases had no gene match. The CDR3 has 17 residues. Some clones are missing from TCRdb's copy, which holds only in-frame ones; the method was immunoSEQ multiplex PCR. In the table there are about 110,000 clones, roughly 92% of which are singletons. This receptor was obtained from an adult who received the AZD1222 COVID-19 vaccine. V and J are TRBV19 and TRBJ2-7; 8 nucleotides agree with TRBD1. The source material was peripheral blood, sampled 28 days after the second AZD1222 dose. The CDR3 reads CASSPGGWSDTGYEQYF. The CDR3 bases are TGTGCCAGTAGCCCAGGGGGCTGGTCTGATACAGGCTACGAGCAGTACTTC.